This passage covers 16 T cell receptor beta chains from one sample sequenced in a study of blood T cells in healthy people across ages. The use of a sample-barcoded 5' primer and a J-beta primer mix characterized a second PCR of roughly 6 to 11 cycles. In TCRdb, the 5' RACE reads were re-called with MiXCR into one record per CDR3 protein. The sample lists fewer than 1.5 million distinct CDR3 sequences, around 39% occurring once. The sample consisted of blood. These receptors were taken from a young woman in good health.

The rearrangement joins TRBV5-1 to TRBJ2-4; 9 bases agree with TRBD1. The J call is uncertain, as TRBJ2-7 better fits the DNA end. CDR1 and CDR2 from the germline V gene are SGHRS and YFSETQ. The CDR3 has 14 amino acids. CDR3 loop: CASSWGQGPLEQYF. The CDR3 DNA is TGCGCCAGCAGCTGGGGACAGGGCCCCCTCGAGCAGTACTTC.

The chain is built from TRBV28 and TRBJ2-1; 10 bases match TRBD1. CDR1 and CDR2 (germline): MDHEN, SYDVKM. Losses at the gene ends were 5 bases for V and 6 bases for J; bases not matched to a gene: 7. The length of the CDR3 is 15 residues. The CDR3: CASSTGTGVSNEQFF. DNA for the CDR3: TGTGCCAGCAGTACCGGGACAGGGGTTAGCAATGAGCAGTTCTTC.

The genes are TRBV7-6 and TRBJ2-3, with 9 bases matching TRBD1. Trimming took 4 bases from V and 9 from J; bases not matched to a gene: 5. CDR1 SGHVS and CDR2 FNYEAQ come from the germline V gene. This CDR3 has 13 amino acids. For the CDR3, the DNA is TGTGCCAGCAGCTGGGTGGACAGGGGCACGCAGTATTTT. The encoded protein is CASSWVDRGTQYF.

Ten or more counts support this clonotype. This chain connects TRBV11-1 to TRBJ2-5; unclear D gene. The CDR3 consists of 12 residues. V lost 3 bases and J 5 bases, leaving 7 bases between the germline ends. The germline V gene encodes CDR1 SGHAT and CDR2 FQDESV (reference sequence). CDR3 in amino acids: CASSLMGETQYF. Here the CDR3 DNA reads TGTGCCAGCAGCTTGATGGGGGAGACCCAGTACTTC.

In nucleotides, the CDR3 is TGTGCCAGCAGTTTAGCGCAGGACAGGCATAGCTCCTACGAGCAGTACTTC. It yields the protein CASSLAQDRHSSYEQYF. The chain couples TRBV12-3 or TRBV12-4 to TRBJ2-7; 7 bases fit TRBD1. This CDR3 region has 17 residues. The junction had 8 bases not matched to a gene; V was cut back by 0 bases and J by 0 bases.

The chain is built from TRBV9 and TRBJ2-1; tentatively, D is TRBD2 (6 bases). CDR1 SGDLS and CDR2 YYNGEE come from the germline V gene. Trimming cost V 3 bases and J 5 bases, with 12 bases left between them. The CDR3 contains 14 residues. The CDR3 DNA is TGTGCCAGCAGCGCGGCTAGCGTAGACAATGAGCAGTTCTTC. Translating it yields CASSAASVDNEQFF.

The rearrangement joins TRBV28 to TRBJ1-2; D unclear. V was cut by 4 bases and J by 4 bases, with 10 bases left in between. This CDR3 is built from 13 residues. The germline gives CDR1 MDHEN, CDR2 SYDVKM. For the CDR3, the DNA is TGTGCCAGCAGTTCCGGGTCGGTCTATGGCTACACCTTC. This encodes CASSSGSVYGYTF.

This clonotype has only a few counts. The rearrangement joins TRBV29-1 to TRBJ1-1; a weak D match, TRBD1 (5 bases). Trimming took 8 bases from V and 0 from J, leaving 16 bases between them. Germline assignment: CDR1 SQVTM and CDR2 ANQGSEA. The CDR3 totals 14 residues. The CDR3 loop is CSLRRGPVNTEAFF. In DNA, the CDR3 is TGCAGCCTAAGGAGGGGACCCGTGAACACTGAAGCTTTCTTT.

The V and J genes are TRBV4-1 and TRBJ1-2; D not certain. Per germline, CDR1 MGHRA and CDR2 YSYEKL. This CDR3 spans 13 amino acids. The ends were cut back, 0 bases at V and 8 bases at J, with 10 bases in the middle. CDR3 sequence: CASSQDSGGGYTF. DNA of the CDR3: TGCGCCAGCAGCCAAGATTCGGGTGGCGGCTACACCTTC.

There are a few counts of this clonotype. The V and J genes are TRBV28 and TRBJ2-5; 7 nucleotides align to TRBD2. The J call may not be correct, given that the DNA end is closer to TRBJ2-7. CDR1 is MDHEN, CDR2 SYDVKM, per germline. The CDR3 is 15 amino acids. The CDR3 DNA sequence: TGTGCCAGCACCTGGGGTAGGGACTATCAGTCCGAGCAGTACTTC. It translates to CASTWGRDYQSEQYF.

This clonotype has a single count. The rearrangement uses TRBV5-1 and TRBJ1-2; maybe TRBD1 (5 bases). Trimming took 2 bases from V and 8 from J, leaving 22 bases between them. CDR1 and CDR2 from the germline V gene are SGHRS and YFSETQ. The CDR3 length is 16 residues. DNA of the CDR3: TGCGCCAGCAGCTTAGGAGGCTCTACCATGGGACGGGGCTACACCTTC. It is translated as CASSLGGSTMGRGYTF. Combining the CDR3 with reference TRBV5-1 and TRBJ1-2 gives the whole variable domain KAGVTQTPRYLIKTRGQQVTLSCSPISGHRSVSWYQQTPGQGLQFLFEYFSETQRNKGNFPGRFSGRQFSNSRSEMNVSTLELGDSALYLCASSLGGSTMGRGYTFGSGTRLTVV.

This clonotype was recorded many times. The chain carries TRBV7-2 and TRBJ2-1; 7 bases fit TRBD2. Per the germline V gene, CDR1 is SGHTA and CDR2 is FQGNSA. V shed 4 bases, J shed 2 bases, and the junction held 5 bases outside the gene matches. The CDR3 loop spans 15 amino acids. The CDR3 sequence: CASSSLAGAYNEQFF. DNA for the CDR3: TGTGCCAGCAGCTCCCTGGCGGGAGCCTACAATGAGCAGTTCTTC.

The V call is TRBV30, the J call TRBJ2-3; 8 bases map to TRBD2. The CDR3 totals 14 residues. CDR1 GTSNPN and CDR2 SVGIG come from the germline V gene (reference sequence). V gave up 4 bases and J gave up 4 bases; unmatched junction bases: 7. The CDR3 DNA sequence: TGTGCCTGGATCAGCGGGAGAGGGCCAGATACGCAGTATTTT. It encodes CAWISGRGPDTQYF. Supplemented by reference TRBV30 and TRBJ2-3, the full variable domain reads SQTIHQWPATLVQPVGSPLSLECTVEGTSNPNLYWYRQAAGRGLQLLFYSVGIGQISSEVPQNLSASRPQDRQFILSSKKLLLSDSGFYLCAWISGRGPDTQYFGPGTRLTVL.

V gene TRBV10-2 combines with J gene TRBJ2-1; 7 nucleotides agree with TRBD1. There are 18 residues in the CDR3. CDR1 and CDR2 (germline): WSHSY, SAAADI. Trimming cost V 0 bases and J 0 bases; bases outside gene matches: 8. The CDR3 DNA follows: TGCGCCAGCAGTGAGTCTCCCGAACAGGGGAGCTCCTACAATGAGCAGTTCTTC. Its protein product is CASSESPEQGSSYNEQFF.

This clonotype was counted once. V usage is TRBV6-5 and J usage is TRBJ1-5, with 9 bases fitting TRBD1. Losses at the gene ends were 6 bases for V and 3 bases for J; bases not matched to a gene: 6. Germline CDR1 is MNHEY and CDR2 is SVGAGI. The CDR3 length is 15 residues. CDR3 coding DNA: TGTGCCAGCAGAGCCACAGGGGGCGACAATCAGCCCCAGCATTTT. Translated: CASRATGGDNQPQHF.

This clonotype has a handful of counts. V is TRBV9 and J is TRBJ1-2; possibly TRBD1 for D (6 bases). This CDR3 is built from 15 residues. The germline CDR1 and CDR2 sequences are SGDLS and YYNGEE. V was cut by 6 bases and J by 2 bases, with 17 bases left in between. CDR3 loop: CASKEYPGANYGYTF. The CDR3 region has the DNA TGTGCCAGCAAGGAGTACCCAGGGGCAAACTATGGCTACACCTTC.